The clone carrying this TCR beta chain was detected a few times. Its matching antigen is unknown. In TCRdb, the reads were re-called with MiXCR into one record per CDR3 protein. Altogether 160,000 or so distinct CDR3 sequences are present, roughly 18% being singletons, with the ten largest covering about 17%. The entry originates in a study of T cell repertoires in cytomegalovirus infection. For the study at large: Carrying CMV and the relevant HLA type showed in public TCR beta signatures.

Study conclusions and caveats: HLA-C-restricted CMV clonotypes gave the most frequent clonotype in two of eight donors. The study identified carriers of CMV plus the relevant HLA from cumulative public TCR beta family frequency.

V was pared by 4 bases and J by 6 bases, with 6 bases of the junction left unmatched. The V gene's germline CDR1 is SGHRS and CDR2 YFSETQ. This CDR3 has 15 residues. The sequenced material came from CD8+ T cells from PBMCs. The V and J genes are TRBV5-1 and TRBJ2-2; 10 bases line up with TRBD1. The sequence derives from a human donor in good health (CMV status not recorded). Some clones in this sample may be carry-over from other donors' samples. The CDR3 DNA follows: TGCGCCAGCAGCCGAGGGACAGGGGACCCCGGGGAGCTGTTTTTT. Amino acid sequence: CASSRGTGDPGELFF. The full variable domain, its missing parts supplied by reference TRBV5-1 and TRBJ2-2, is KAGVTQTPRYLIKTRGQQVTLSCSPISGHRSVSWYQQTPGQGLQFLFEYFSETQRNKGNFPGRFSGRQFSNSRSEMNVSTLELGDSALYLCASSRGTGDPGELFFGEGSRLTVL.